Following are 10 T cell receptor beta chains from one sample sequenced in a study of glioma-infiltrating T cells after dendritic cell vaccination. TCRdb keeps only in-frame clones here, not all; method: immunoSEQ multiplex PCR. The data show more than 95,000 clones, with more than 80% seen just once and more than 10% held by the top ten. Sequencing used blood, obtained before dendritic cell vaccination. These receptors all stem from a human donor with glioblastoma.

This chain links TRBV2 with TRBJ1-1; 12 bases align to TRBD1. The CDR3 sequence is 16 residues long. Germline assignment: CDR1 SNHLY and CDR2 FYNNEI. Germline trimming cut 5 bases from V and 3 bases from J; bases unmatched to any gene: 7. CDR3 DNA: TGTGCCAGCAGTTGGGACAGGGGGCCTTCTGACACTGAAGCTTTCTTT. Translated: CASSWDRGPSDTEAFF.

The CDR3 reads CASSLEEGGVAKNIQYF. CDR3 DNA: TGCGCCAGCAGCTTGGAGGAGGGCGGGGTAGCCAAAAACATTCAGTACTTC. The J gene is TRBJ2-4, the V gene TRBV5-1, with D possibly TRBD2 on 6 matching bases. CDR1 SGHRS and CDR2 YFSETQ come from the germline V gene. Trimming removed 0 bases at V and 0 bases at J, with 13 bases between. The CDR3 totals 17 residues.

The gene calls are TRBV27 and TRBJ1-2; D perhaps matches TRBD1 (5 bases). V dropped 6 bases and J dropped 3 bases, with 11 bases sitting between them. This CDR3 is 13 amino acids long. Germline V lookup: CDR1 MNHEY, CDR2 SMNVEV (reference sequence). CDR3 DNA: TGTGCCAGCAGCATCTCCAGGGACTATGGCTACACCTTC. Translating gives CASSISRDYGYTF.

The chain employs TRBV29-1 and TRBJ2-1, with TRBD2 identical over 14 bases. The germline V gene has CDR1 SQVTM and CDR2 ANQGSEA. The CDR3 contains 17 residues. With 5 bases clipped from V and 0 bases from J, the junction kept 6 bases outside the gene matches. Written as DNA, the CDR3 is TGCAGCGTTACGGGACTAGCGGGGGTGAGCTCCTACAATGAGCAGTTCTTC. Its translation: CSVTGLAGVSSYNEQFF.

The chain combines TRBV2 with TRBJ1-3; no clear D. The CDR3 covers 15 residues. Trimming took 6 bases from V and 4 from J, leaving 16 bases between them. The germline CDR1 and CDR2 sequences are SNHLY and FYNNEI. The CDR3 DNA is TGTGCCAGCAGCGGATGGTGGACTGCGGGAAACACCATATATTTT. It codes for CASSGWWTAGNTIYF.

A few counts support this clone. CDR3 DNA sequence: TGTGCCAGCAGCTTGCGTGAGACCCAGTACTTC. Translating it yields CASSLRETQYF. This chain joins TRBV5-4 and TRBJ2-5; D not certain. Germline V gene sequence: CDR1 SGHNT, CDR2 YYREEE (reference sequence). This CDR3 has 11 residues. The V end lost 1 base, the J end lost 5 bases, and 3 bases lay between the germline ends.

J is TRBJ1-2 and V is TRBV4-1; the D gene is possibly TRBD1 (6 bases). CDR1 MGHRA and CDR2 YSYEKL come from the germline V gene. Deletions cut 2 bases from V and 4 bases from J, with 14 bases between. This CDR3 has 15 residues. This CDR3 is CASSQPNRAIYGYTF. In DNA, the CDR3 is TGCGCCAGCAGCCAACCAAACAGGGCCATCTATGGCTACACCTTC.

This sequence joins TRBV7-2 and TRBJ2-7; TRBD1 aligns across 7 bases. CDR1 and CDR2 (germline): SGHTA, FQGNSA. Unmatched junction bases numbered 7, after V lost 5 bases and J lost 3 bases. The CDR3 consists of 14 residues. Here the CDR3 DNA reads TGTGCCAGCAGCGGGGGACAGTCTTTCTACGAGCAGTACTTC. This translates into CASSGGQSFYEQYF.

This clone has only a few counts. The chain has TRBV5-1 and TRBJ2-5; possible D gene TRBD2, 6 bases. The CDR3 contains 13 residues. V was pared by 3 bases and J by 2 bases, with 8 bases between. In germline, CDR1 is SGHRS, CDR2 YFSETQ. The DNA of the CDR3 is TGCGCCAGCAGCTCTGGACTACAAGAGACCCAGTACTTC. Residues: CASSSGLQETQYF. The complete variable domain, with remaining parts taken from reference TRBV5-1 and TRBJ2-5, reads KAGVTQTPRYLIKTRGQQVTLSCSPISGHRSVSWYQQTPGQGLQFLFEYFSETQRNKGNFPGRFSGRQFSNSRSEMNVSTLELGDSALYLCASSSGLQETQYFGPGTRLLVL.

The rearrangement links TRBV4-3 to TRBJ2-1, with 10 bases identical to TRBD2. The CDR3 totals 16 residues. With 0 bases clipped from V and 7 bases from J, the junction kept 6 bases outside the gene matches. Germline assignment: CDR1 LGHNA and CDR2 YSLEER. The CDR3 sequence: CASSQDERGGWNEQFF. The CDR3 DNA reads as TGCGCCAGCAGCCAAGATGAGCGGGGGGGTTGGAATGAGCAGTTCTTC.